This is a list of T cell receptor beta chains from one sample in a study of T cell responses to AZD1222 COVID-19 vaccine. The protocol was immunoSEQ multiplex PCR, while the TCRdb copy is restricted to in-frame clones and leaves out a portion. Of some 170,000 clones in the sample, over 85% were seen once. The specimen was peripheral blood, collected 28 days after the second dose of the MenACWY control vaccine. The receptors derive from an adult who received the MenACWY meningococcal vaccine as a control. Both conserved end residues are part of each CDR3. The D gene is left open where the match is weak. Expanded clones are given a class, and other clones once, few, many or no size at all.

>TRBJ1-1|TRBV10-3|-|-
TGTGCCATCAGCGAGGCTTCAGGGGAGGTCACTGAAGCTTTCTTT
CAISEASGEVTEAFF
>TRBJ1-1|TRBV19|TRBD1|-
TGTGCCAGTAGTACCCTCGCAGGGGGAAGCACTGAAGCTTTCTTT
CASSTLAGGSTEAFF
>TRBJ1-1|TRBV7-9|TRBD1|-
TGTGCCAGCAGCGCAACAGGGGGCAAAGCTTTCTTT
CASSATGGKAFF
>TRBJ1-5|TRBV6-5|TRBD1|few
TGTGCCAGCAGTTACGGACAGGGGGTTCAGCCCCAGCATTTT
CASSYGQGVQPQHF
>TRBJ1-1|TRBV20-1|-|-
TGCAGTGCTAGATTTCAGAGGGGAGCTTTCTTT
CSARFQRGAFF
>TRBJ2-3|TRBV10-1|TRBD1|-
TGCGCCAGCAGTGATGCGGGGTCGGGCAGGGGGCCTTCAGATACGCAGTATTTT
CASSDAGSGRGPSDTQYF
>TRBJ1-4|TRBV18|-|-
TGTGCCAGCTCACCAGGCGGGGAAGGCGAAAAACTGTTTTTT
CASSPGGEGEKLFF
>TRBJ2-7|TRBV7-9|-|-
TGTGCCAGCAGCTTAGTTGGACAGTCAAACGAGCAGTACTTC
CASSLVGQSNEQYF
>TRBJ1-2|TRBV7-9|-|-
TGTGCCAGCAGCAGTAACGGACACTATGGCTACACCTTC
CASSSNGHYGYTF
>TRBJ1-2|TRBV30|-|-
TGTGCCTGTACGCAGGGAGCTAACTATGGCTACACCTTC
CACTQGANYGYTF
>TRBJ2-7|TRBV27|-|-
TGTGCCAGCAGTTCAGGCAGCCTTGCCTACGAGCAGTACTTC
CASSSGSLAYEQYF
>TRBJ1-1|TRBV19|TRBD1|-
TGTGCCAGTAGTCGAGCCGACAGGGGGTTGAGGAACACTGAAGCTTTCTTT
CASSRADRGLRNTEAFF
>TRBJ1-2|TRBV5-5|-|-
TGTGCCAGCAGTGACGGAAAGGCCGGTAACTATGGCTACACCTTC
CASSDGKAGNYGYTF